This entry is about one T cell receptor beta chain. Its antigen is still unknown. At one of its ends the junction is not consistent with the germline gene, which may arise from a read error. These data come from a study of tumor and adjacent non-tumor tissue in lung cancer. Study findings and constraints: In normal lung, the top 100 clones were significantly more dominant than in tumor.

A modified ARM-PCR protocol with three rounds of nested PCR amplified TCRbeta. TCRdb ran MiXCR on the multiplex PCR reads and lists one entry per CDR3 protein. The sample holds roughly 120,000 distinct CDR3 sequences; roughly 73% are singletons and the top ten take about 40%. The template was RNA from unsorted bulk tissue. This TCR was sampled from a woman aged 55 to 70 with non-small cell lung cancer. The sample taken for sequencing was lung tumor tissue.

The chain's CDR3 is CASSSGQGFDDQYF. CDR3 in DNA: TGTGCCAGCAGCAGCGGACAGGGGTTCGACGATCAGTACTTC. The chain carries TRBV5-6 and TRBJ2-7; 9 bases fit TRBD1. CDR1 and CDR2 (germline): SGHDT, YYEEEE. The CDR3 length is 14 residues.